The clone carrying this TCR beta chain was seen once. Original processing methods: Scientists estimated how many nucleated cells there were by amplifying reference gene primers. The repertoire was sequenced with immunoSEQ multiplex PCR; TCRdb's copy has only in-frame clones and lacks some. That table is the source of V, J and clone size, and D and trimming were worked out from the DNA. The sample yields 250,000 or so clones, roughly 88% seen once. The sample originates from a study of blood T cell repertoires in COVID-19. Study as a whole: Italy, Spain and the United States were the sources of the convalescent and acute COVID-19 samples. PBMCs, B-cell-depleted T cells, or T cells were the source of the cDNA or gDNA that made up the material.

J gave up 5 bases and V 0 bases, and 12 bases lay outside the gene matches. The CDR3 has 19 amino acids. CDR1 and CDR2 from the germline V gene are SGHRS and YFSETQ. The sample comprised peripheral blood. The chain employs TRBV5-1 and TRBJ2-5; 14 bases are shared with TRBD2. This clonotype originated in a woman aged 25 to 39 with active or convalescent COVID-19. The DNA of the CDR3 is TGCGCCAGCAGCTTGGGACTAGCGGGGGGGCCGGAGTTCCTTGAGACCCAGTACTTC. It codes for CASSLGLAGGPEFLETQYF.